Reported below is one T cell receptor (beta chain). The clone's antigen remains unknown. No base qualities exist here, and no much larger clone lies one base off it. This specimen comes from a study of Ad26.COV2.S vaccination and SARS-CoV-2 variants (dated by TCRdb to the early 2020s). About the study as a whole: Donors in the vaccine arm were drawn from COV1001, a multicentre, randomized, double-blind, placebo-controlled phase I-IIa trial testing Ad26.COV2.S in healthy adults. Ad26.COV2.S was administered intramuscularly at a dose of 5x10^10 or 1x10^11 viral particles, either as one shot or as two shots given 56 days apart. The specificity and breadth of SARS-CoV-2-reactive T cell receptors after Ad26.COV2.S vaccination were assessed by TCRbeta repertoire sequencing. A total of about 30 samples were included in the TCR-sequenced set, comprising around 19 Ad26.COV2.S vaccine recipients, 5 placebo recipients and 8 SARS-CoV-2 convalescent individuals. Participants in the trial were split at random into five groups of five each, receiving low-dose or high-dose Ad26.COV2.S once or twice, or else placebo on both occasions. Blinding of investigators to trial group allocation was maintained during experiments and outcome assessment.

The immunoSEQ Assay was used to sequence TCRbeta CDR3 regions. After extraction, genomic DNA underwent amplification by bias-controlled multiplex PCR, followed by high-throughput sequencing. In the original analysis: To quantify the absolute abundance of every unique TCRbeta CDR3 region, sequences were collapsed and filtered. T cell fraction was estimated by normalization of TCRbeta template counts to usable DNA, with usable DNA being measured through amplification of reference genes present in all nucleated cells. Repertoire TCRs were annotated as SARS-CoV-2-specific when V gene, CDR3 amino acid sequence and J gene were exactly matched to a known reactive TCR set. MIRA supplied the reference SARS-CoV-2 TCR set, which was filtered for enrichment in COVID-19-positive ImmuneCODE repertoires so that public or cross-reactive TCRs were removed. Using the MIRA antigens, annotated TCRs were further analysed by specific ORF or by position within an ORF. Breadth was defined as the number of annotated unique rearrangements divided by the total number of unique productive rearrangements, and depth was defined as the summed frequency of the annotated unique rearrangements. TCR breadth was compared between groups using two-sided Wilcoxon rank-sum tests. The source is immuneACCESS, and TCRdb retained only in-frame sequences with V and J called. Part of the clones is not carried over; for the studies checked, unresolved V genes explain less than half of this, and the remainder is unexplained. The D gene and trimming were derived from the DNA, and the V and J assignments and clone size from that table. This sample holds a few hundred thousand clones; 92% were observed only once. Less than 2% of the sample goes to the ten largest clones.

The germline V end is reduced by 0 bases and the J end by 7 bases; junction bases left unmatched: 11. The CDR3 goes from the cysteine to the phenylalanine over 17 residues. The DNA shown is the 51-base CDR3, in frame from base 1. Per the germline V gene (reference sequence), WNHNN is the CDR1 and SYGVQD is the CDR2. What the treatment or condition label conveys for this sample: about 20 received Ad26.COV2.S at low or high dose, single or two shots; 5 received placebo; per-sample allocation not given. For vaccine and placebo recipients, repertoires were sequenced using samples collected on day 63 after the first injection. In Cohort 1b, fewer than 30 adults aged 18-55 years were enrolled at a single site in Boston, USA, between 29 July and 7 August 2020. Ad26.COV2.S was a replication-incompetent adenovirus type 26 vector expressing a prefusion-stabilized SARS-CoV-2 spike protein from the original Wuhan strain.

Paper-wide results and their limitations: Vaccine and placebo recipients had comparable non-spike TCR breadth, which fits with the vaccine containing only spike. It was noted by the authors that total T cell responses may have been underestimated by the TCR breadth and depth analyses. The study was not powered to compare responses between vaccine doses or regimens. Higher spike-specific TCR breadth was observed in Ad26.COV2.S recipients than in placebo recipients (P = 0.0014). After vaccination, substantial breadth of spike-specific CD8+ and CD4+ T cell responses was reported.

The receptor's source is a person aged 18-65 years who received the Ad26.COV2.S COVID-19 vaccine or a placebo. The rearrangement combines TRBV10-1 with TRBJ2-1, and TRBD2 aligns with 8 junction nucleotides. Sequenced material: peripheral blood, taken in a trial of Ad26.COV2.S vaccine versus placebo. The sequenced DNA is TGCGCCAGCAGTGAGTCTAACCGGGGGGGCAATCTTAATGAGCAGTTCTTC. Its translation reads: CASSESNRGGNLNEQFF.